The TCR beta chain described here comes from a study of radiation and T cells in renal cell carcinoma. Germline V CDR1 and CDR2: SEHNR, FQNEAQ (reference sequence). The CDR3 extends over 17 amino acids. V shed 0 bases and J 0 bases; nucleotides not matched to a gene: 8. On this clone itself: Its target is unknown.

TCRdb keeps only in-frame clones here, not all; method: immunoSEQ multiplex PCR. The table records about 49,000 clones, less than 85% of them present only once. This sample's time point: blood 2 weeks post-SBRT. The treatment denotes: 15 Gy SBRT to primary tumor, nephrectomy 4 weeks later. Study results and caveats: From baseline, blood top tumor clonotypes peaked at 2 weeks post-radiation.

The V gene is TRBV7-9, the J gene TRBJ2-7; 7 bases are shared with TRBD2. This material consisted of blood, taken from a patient whose treatment included radiotherapy and nephrectomy. The TCR originated in a woman aged 70-85 years with renal cell carcinoma. The CDR3 region is CASSLAGGRESSYEQYF. CDR3 coding DNA: TGTGCCAGCAGCTTAGCAGGAGGGCGGGAGAGCTCCTACGAGCAGTACTTC. The full variable domain, in which reference TRBV7-9 and TRBJ2-7 provide the parts outside the CDR3, is DTGVSQNPRHKITKRGQNVTFRCDPISEHNRLYWYRQTLGQGPEFLTYFQNEAQLEKSRLLSDRFSAERPKGSFSTLEIQRTEQGDSAMYLCASSLAGGRESSYEQYFGPGTRLTVT.